This paragraph covers one T cell receptor beta chain sequence. Germline lookup yields CDR1 KGHDR and CDR2 SFDVKD. V was cut by 2 bases and J by 3 bases, with 8 bases left in between. The CDR3 is 14 amino acids. TCRdb's copy holds only in-frame clones and misses some; the assay was immunoSEQ multiplex PCR. This table has 200,000 to 250,000 clones, about 90% appearing once. These data belong to a study of blood T cell repertoires in COVID-19. The J gene is TRBJ2-3, the V gene TRBV24-1; unclear D gene. Input material: peripheral blood. The TCR was taken from a woman aged 60 to 75 with acute or convalescent COVID-19. The CDR3 DNA follows: TGTGCCACCAGTGATTATAAGGAGACAGATACGCAGTATTTT. It is translated as CATSDYKETDTQYF.